This entry lists 17 T cell receptor beta chains sequenced from one sample in a study of blood T cell repertoires in COVID-19. Generated by immunoSEQ multiplex PCR, the TCRdb table keeps only in-frame clones and is missing some. In the table there are 200,000 to 250,000 clones, less than 90% of which are singletons. Source material: PBMCs or T cells enriched from blood (not recorded which). These receptors were collected from a woman between 40 and 50 years old who had recovered from COVID-19.

The V and J genes are TRBV27 and TRBJ2-5; 8 bases map to TRBD2. V lost 5 bases, J lost 4 bases, and 6 bases stayed unmatched. Looked up from germline, CDR1 is MNHEY and CDR2 is SMNVEV (reference sequence). The CDR3 is 14 residues long. This CDR3 is CASSGAGVGETQYF. The CDR3 DNA reads TGTGCCAGCAGTGGAGCGGGAGTAGGAGAGACCCAGTACTTC.

The chain combines TRBV5-1 with TRBJ1-1; 9 bases match TRBD1. This CDR3 is built from 15 residues. V was clipped by 0 bases and J by 7 bases; unmatched bases: 7. Per the germline V gene, CDR1 is SGHRS and CDR2 is YFSETQ. This CDR3 reads CASSLAPDRGFEAFF. The DNA for the CDR3 is TGCGCCAGCAGCTTGGCCCCGGACAGGGGTTTTGAAGCTTTCTTT.

This sequence joins TRBV28 and TRBJ1-5, with a weak D call TRBD1 (6 bases). CDR1 is MDHEN, CDR2 SYDVKM, per germline. The CDR3 has 16 residues. V lost 2 bases, J lost 5 bases, and 16 bases lay in between. This CDR3 reads CASSLEGRGGYQPQHF. The DNA for the CDR3 is TGTGCCAGCAGTTTAGAGGGGCGAGGGGGTTATCAGCCCCAGCATTTT.

This clone was counted between two and nine times. The chain uses TRBV7-2 and TRBJ2-7, with 10 bases that match TRBD2. Germline CDR1 SGHTA, CDR2 FQGNSA. CDR3 length: 15 amino acids. The V and J ends lost 3 bases and 5 bases, in that order; junction bases with no gene match: 7. CDR3 sequence: CASSFLAGVKNEQYF. Here the CDR3 DNA reads TGTGCCAGCAGCTTTCTAGCGGGAGTAAAAAACGAGCAGTACTTC.

In this sample, this clone turned up a few times. The V call is TRBV27, the J call TRBJ1-4, with D maybe TRBD1 (6 bases). The CDR3 is 14 residues long. V gave up 7 bases and J gave up 7 bases, with 16 bases separating them. Per the germline V gene, CDR1 is MNHEY and CDR2 is SMNVEV (reference sequence). DNA for the CDR3: TGTGCCAGCATTAAAACAGGGTTTCCTGAAAAACTGTTTTTT. Translating it yields CASIKTGFPEKLFF. Complete variable domain (other parts from reference TRBV27 and TRBJ1-4): EAQVTQNPRYLITVTGKKLTVTCSQNMNHEYMSWYRQDPGLGLRQIYYSMNVEVTDKGDVPEGYKVSRKEKRNFPLILESPSPNQTSLYFCASIKTGFPEKLFFGSGTQLSVL.

This clone was found once. This chain uses TRBV19 with TRBJ2-1; TRBD2 matches at 13 bases. The CDR3 runs 16 residues. Germline trimming cut 4 bases from V and 6 bases from J; bases unmatched to any gene: 6. The germline CDR1 and CDR2 sequences are LNHDA and SQIVND (reference sequence). CDR3: CASSRTSGSNSNEQFF. The DNA for the CDR3 is TGTGCCAGTAGTAGGACTAGCGGGAGTAATTCCAATGAGCAGTTCTTC.

V gene TRBV19 combines with J gene TRBJ2-7; maybe TRBD2 (5 bases). The germline V gene encodes CDR1 LNHDA and CDR2 SQIVND (reference sequence). This CDR3 is 17 amino acids long. Trimming stripped 5 bases from V and 3 bases from J, with 23 bases between. CDR3 DNA sequence: TGTGCCAGTAGTGACGGACTTCCCAAAGGGTCATTCTACGAGCAGTACTTC. This codes for CASSDGLPKGSFYEQYF.

This sequence joins TRBV10-2 and TRBJ2-7; D might be TRBD1 (5 bases). The CDR3 spans 14 residues. Germline-derived CDR1 and CDR2 are WSHSY and SAAADI. V gave up 4 bases and J gave up 3 bases, with 13 bases separating them. The CDR3 sequence: CASSVAQGLYEQYV. The CDR3 DNA reads TGCGCCAGCAGTGTTGCCCAGGGTCTCTACGAGCAGTACGTC.

This chain's CDR3 is CASSLVFSGRATGELFF. The CDR3 DNA is TGTGCCAGCAGCTTGGTCTTTAGCGGGAGGGCCACCGGGGAGCTGTTTTTT. This chain connects TRBV5-6 to TRBJ2-2, with TRBD2 identical over 11 bases. This CDR3 is 17 amino acids long. Germline lookup yields CDR1 SGHDT and CDR2 YYEEEE. V lost 0 bases and J lost 4; bases outside the gene matches: 5.

The chain carries TRBV27 and TRBJ2-5; 7 bases match TRBD2. CDR3 length: 14 amino acids. CDR1 and CDR2 from the germline V gene are MNHEY and SMNVEV (reference sequence). The V gene end was trimmed by 5 bases and the J gene end by 4 bases; junction bases not matched to a gene: 7. This chain's CDR3 is CASSPPGGGETQYF. CDR3 nucleotides: TGTGCCAGCAGTCCCCCGGGAGGCGGAGAGACCCAGTACTTC.

This clone was observed a few times. The J gene is TRBJ1-2, the V gene TRBV5-1; a possible D gene is TRBD1 (6 bases). Germline CDR1 SGHRS, CDR2 YFSETQ. V gave up 4 bases and J gave up 0 bases, with 10 bases separating them. The CDR3 totals 14 residues. The CDR3 DNA reads TGCGCCAGCAGCCTGACAGGAGCTAACTATGGCTACACCTTC. It is translated as CASSLTGANYGYTF.

Written as DNA, the CDR3 is TGCGCCAGCAGCCAAGATCTGGCAGGGAGGACTGGGGCCAACGTCCTGACTTTC. Its translation: CASSQDLAGRTGANVLTF. The chain uses TRBV4-1 and TRBJ2-6; weak D call: TRBD2 (6 bases). Germline V gene data show CDR1 as MGHRA and CDR2 as YSYEKL. This CDR3 comprises 18 residues. Deletions cut 0 bases from V and 2 bases from J, with 14 bases between.

This rearrangement joins TRBV6-5 to TRBJ2-3; 8 bases fit TRBD1. J was trimmed by 0 bases and V by 8 bases; bases with no gene match: 4. Germline V CDR1 and CDR2: MNHEY, SVGAGI. This CDR3 has 14 residues. The CDR3 DNA reads as TGTGCCAGCCTGGGACAGGTGAGCACAGATACGCAGTATTTT. Protein sequence: CASLGQVSTDTQYF.

The gene calls are TRBV19 and TRBJ1-2; D is perhaps TRBD1 (6 bases). Germline CDR1 and CDR2: LNHDA and SQIVND (reference sequence). The CDR3 loop spans 17 amino acids. Trimming cost V 3 bases and J 4 bases, with 21 bases left between them. The CDR3 protein is CASSIGSTGGQGYGYTF. CDR3 coding DNA: TGTGCCAGTAGTATCGGGTCGACGGGGGGGCAGGGCTATGGCTACACCTTC.

This clone was observed a few times. The CDR3 loop is CASSEGVAEETQYF. In DNA, the CDR3 is TGTGCCAGCAGTGAGGGTGTAGCGGAAGAGACCCAGTACTTC. The chain links TRBV2 to TRBJ2-5, with D maybe TRBD2 (6 bases). The V end was cut by 3 bases, the J end by 3 bases, with 11 bases between. This CDR3 spans 14 amino acids. Per the germline V gene, CDR1 is SNHLY and CDR2 is FYNNEI.

The chain couples TRBV7-9 to TRBJ2-7, with a possible D match to TRBD1 (5 bases). The germline V and J ends were trimmed by 2 bases and 6 bases, with 20 bases remaining between them. The CDR3 loop spans 16 amino acids. Per the germline V gene, CDR1 is SEHNR and CDR2 is FQNEAQ (reference sequence). As DNA, the CDR3 is TGTGCCAGCAGCTTACCACCTCTGGCAGGGCTCGGCGAGCAGTACTTC. Translation gives CASSLPPLAGLGEQYF.

The chain couples TRBV11-3 to TRBJ1-2; D is possibly TRBD1 (6 bases). CDR1 SGHNT and CDR2 YENEEA come from the germline V gene. V lost 5 bases to trimming and J lost 3 bases, with 16 bases between them. The CDR3 covers 15 residues. The CDR3 DNA reads TGTGCCAGCAGCACCCCGGGGGGGGCTCACTATGGCTACACCTTC. It encodes CASSTPGGAHYGYTF. The whole variable domain, filled in from reference TRBV11-3 and TRBJ1-2, reads EAGVVQSPRYKIIEKKQPVAFWCNPISGHNTLYWYLQNLGQGPELLIRYENEEAVDDSQLPKDRFSAERLKGVDSTLKIQPAELGDSAVYLCASSTPGGAHYGYTFGSGTRLTVV.